This is a list of T cell receptor beta chains from one sample in a study of shared clonotypes between healthy human individuals. Some clones are missing from TCRdb's copy, which holds only in-frame ones; the method was immunoSEQ multiplex PCR. The repertoire holds approximately 2,200,000 clones, with 85% to 95% as singletons. The sample comprised naive CD8+ T cells from PBMCs. All receptors come from a man younger than 35 in good health. Some clones in this sample may be carry-over from other donors' samples. The CDR3 runs from the conserved cysteine through the conserved F or W. Fields, in order: J gene, V gene, D gene, clone size, CDR3 protein, CDR3 DNA. The D gene is left open where the match is weak. Size is omitted from some rows. Given values are once, few, many or a class for expanded clones.

TRBJ1-1 | TRBV27 | NA | NA | CASSLGGGAGTEAFF | TGTGCCAGCAGTTTAGGCGGAGGGGCTGGCACTGAAGCTTTCTTT
TRBJ1-1 | TRBV5-1 | NA | NA | CASSLPPGEAFF | TGCGCCAGCAGCTTGCCCCCCGGGGAAGCTTTCTTT
TRBJ2-6 | TRBV2 | NA | NA | CASSGSSGANVLTF | TGTGCCAGCAGTGGAAGCTCTGGGGCCAACGTCCTGACTTTC
TRBJ2-1 | TRBV11-3 | NA | NA | CASSLRSETYNEQFF | TGTGCCAGCAGCTTACGGTCAGAGACCTACAATGAGCAGTTCTTC
TRBJ1-2 | TRBV13 | NA | once | CASSSQSWYGYTF | TGTGCCAGCAGCTCCCAGTCTTGGTATGGCTACACCTTC
TRBJ1-2 | TRBV29-1 | NA | once | CSVDWGYTF | TGCAGCGTTGACTGGGGCTACACCTTC
TRBJ1-2 | TRBV6-5 | TRBD1 | NA | CASSYLQGSSSYGYTF | TGTGCCAGCAGTTACTTACAGGGGTCTTCTTCGTATGGCTACACCTTC
TRBJ1-5 | TRBV28 | NA | NA | CASTLDGNQPQHF | TGTGCCAGCACACTAGACGGCAATCAGCCCCAGCATTTT
TRBJ1-1 | TRBV7-3 | NA | NA | CASSLSANTEAFF | TGTGCCAGCAGCTTATCGGCTAACACTGAAGCTTTCTTT
TRBJ2-1 | TRBV5-4 | TRBD2 | NA | CASSEQGLAGGWPNNEQFF | TGTGCCAGCAGCGAGCAGGGACTAGCGGGAGGGTGGCCCAACAATGAGCAGTTCTTC
TRBJ2-7 | TRBV6-5 | TRBD1 | NA | CASSAPGQGAEEQYF | TGTGCCAGCAGTGCCCCGGGACAGGGGGCAGAGGAGCAGTACTTC
TRBJ2-1 | TRBV6-5 | TRBD2 | NA | CASSNSGKNNEQFF | TGTGCCAGCAGTAATAGCGGGAAAAACAATGAGCAGTTCTTC
TRBJ1-3 | TRBV19 | NA | NA | CASSGQYTDFSGNTIYF | TGTGCCAGTAGCGGACAGTACACCGACTTCTCTGGAAACACCATATATTTT
TRBJ1-1 | TRBV5-6 | NA | NA | CASSSTPNTEAFF | TGTGCCAGCAGCTCGACACCGAACACTGAAGCTTTCTTT
TRBJ2-1 | TRBV9 | NA | NA | CASSPRSSVYNEQFF | TGTGCCAGCAGCCCCCGATCTAGCGTATACAATGAGCAGTTCTTC
TRBJ2-2 | TRBV7-8 | NA | NA | CASSPSGAPNTGELFF | TGTGCCAGCAGCCCCTCGGGAGCGCCCAACACCGGGGAGCTGTTTTTT
TRBJ2-6 | TRBV27 | NA | NA | CASSKLPLTASSSGANVLTF | TGTGCCAGCAGCAAGCTCCCGTTGACAGCCTCTAGCTCTGGGGCCAACGTCCTGACTTTC
TRBJ2-7 | TRBV5-8 | TRBD2 | NA | CASSLGLAPTYEQYF | TGTGCCAGCAGCTTGGGACTAGCGCCCACCTACGAGCAGTACTTC
TRBJ2-5 | TRBV6-6 | TRBD2 | NA | CASSWLAGFYQETQYF | TGTGCCAGCAGTTGGCTAGCGGGATTTTACCAAGAGACCCAGTACTTC
TRBJ1-2 | TRBV27 | NA | NA | CASSLRVGLRDGYTF | TGTGCCAGCAGTTTAAGAGTTGGGCTGCGGGATGGCTACACCTTC
TRBJ2-1 | TRBV19 | TRBD1 | NA | CASSARQGSAEQFF | TGTGCCAGTAGTGCTCGACAGGGGTCGGCTGAGCAGTTCTTC
TRBJ2-7 | TRBV7-8 | TRBD1 | once | CASSLAGRGSYEQYF | TGTGCCAGCAGCTTAGCCGGCAGGGGGTCCTACGAGCAGTACTTC
TRBJ2-1 | TRBV7-7 | TRBD1 | NA | CASSPGTDNEQFF | TGTGCCAGCAGCCCGGGGACAGACAATGAGCAGTTCTTC
TRBJ2-3 | TRBV7-9 | NA | NA | CASSLDHQSTDTQYF | TGTGCCAGCAGCTTGGACCACCAGAGCACAGATACGCAGTATTTT
TRBJ2-7 | TRBV7-9 | NA | NA | CASSLVTGAGYEQYF | TGTGCCAGCAGCTTAGTGACGGGAGCAGGCTACGAGCAGTACTTC
TRBJ1-1 | TRBV7-6 | NA | NA | CASSLEQGPTEAFF | TGTGCCAGCAGCTTAGAACAGGGACCCACTGAAGCTTTCTTT
TRBJ1-1 | TRBV5-6 | NA | few | CASSFRDASHEAFF | TGTGCCAGCAGCTTCCGGGACGCCTCCCATGAAGCTTTCTTT
TRBJ2-7 | TRBV11-2 | NA | NA | CASSLDQASYEQYF | TGTGCCAGCAGCTTAGATCAGGCTTCCTACGAGCAGTACTTC
TRBJ1-2 | TRBV6-1 | NA | NA | CASSVPRGYGYTF | TGTGCCAGCAGTGTACCGAGAGGGTATGGCTACACCTTC
TRBJ2-4 | TRBV7-9 | TRBD1 | NA | CASSTKQGAKLDIQYF | TGTGCCAGCAGCACGAAACAGGGGGCGAAATTGGACATTCAGTACTTC
TRBJ2-7 | TRBV6-6 | NA | NA | CASSYDGSYEQYF | TGTGCCAGCAGTTACGACGGATCTTACGAGCAGTACTTC
TRBJ2-7 | TRBV5-5 | NA | NA | CASSWMLGTLSYEQYF | TGTGCCAGCAGCTGGATGCTTGGGACACTCTCCTACGAGCAGTACTTC